This note documents a single T cell receptor beta chain sequence. This record belongs to a study of CD4+ T cells in melanoma. The CDR3 contains 14 residues. Germline assignment: CDR1 MGHRA and CDR2 YSYEKL. The ends were cut back, 7 bases at V and 8 bases at J, with 17 bases in the middle. Sequencing used immunoSEQ multiplex PCR; TCRdb keeps in-frame clones, though not all of them. The sample carries 17,000 or so clones, 81% recorded once. This chain connects TRBV4-1 to TRBJ1-4; D is ambiguous. The TCR was taken from a human donor with melanoma. The sequenced material came from cells from a culture (not recorded whether cultured in vitro). DNA for the CDR3: TGCGCCAGCACCCCGGGTCCGCTTGGCGAAAAACTGTTTTTT. This encodes CASTPGPLGEKLFF.